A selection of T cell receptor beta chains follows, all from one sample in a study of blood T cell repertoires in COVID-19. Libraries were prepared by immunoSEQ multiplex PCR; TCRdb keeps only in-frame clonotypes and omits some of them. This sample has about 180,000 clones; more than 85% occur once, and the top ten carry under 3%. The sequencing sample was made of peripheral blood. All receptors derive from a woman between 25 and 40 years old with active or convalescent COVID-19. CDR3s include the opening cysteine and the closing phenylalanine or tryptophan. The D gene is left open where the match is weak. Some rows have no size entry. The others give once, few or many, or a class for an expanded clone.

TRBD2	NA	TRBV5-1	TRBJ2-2	CASSRGLAGGGTGELFF	TGCGCCAGCAGCCGCGGACTAGCGGGAGGGGGCACCGGGGAGCTGTTTTTT
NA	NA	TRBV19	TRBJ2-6	CASSSPGGGGSGANVLTF	TGTGCCAGTAGTTCCCCGGGAGGGGGCGGCTCTGGGGCCAACGTCCTGACTTTC
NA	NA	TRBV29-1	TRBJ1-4	CSALGGVGEKLFF	TGCAGCGCTCTGGGCGGGGTCGGGGAAAAACTGTTTTTT
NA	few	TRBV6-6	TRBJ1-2	CASSYVEYYYGYTF	TGTGCCAGCAGTTACGTGGAGTACTACTATGGCTACACCTTC
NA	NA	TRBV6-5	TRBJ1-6	CASSLQGDNSPLHF	TGTGCCAGCAGCCTACAGGGTGATAATTCACCCCTCCACTTT
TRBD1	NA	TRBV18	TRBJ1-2	CASSPEGARAANYGYTF	TGTGCCAGCTCACCCGAGGGGGCTCGGGCTGCTAACTATGGCTACACCTTC
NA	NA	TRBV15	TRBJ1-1	CATSIQGEGGSEAFF	TGTGCCACCAGCATCCAAGGGGAAGGGGGAAGTGAAGCTTTCTTT
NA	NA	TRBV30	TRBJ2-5	CAWSHFQETQYF	TGTGCCTGGAGCCACTTCCAAGAGACCCAGTACTTC
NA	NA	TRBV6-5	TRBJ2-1	CASWLSGAYNEQFF	TGTGCCAGTTGGTTGTCGGGGGCCTACAATGAGCAGTTCTTC
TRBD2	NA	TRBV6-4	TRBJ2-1	CASSEGLAGDNEQFF	TGTGCCAGCAGTGAGGGCCTAGCGGGGGACAATGAGCAGTTCTTC
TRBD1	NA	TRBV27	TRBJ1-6	CASSARTGGDSPLHF	TGTGCCAGCAGTGCGAGGACAGGCGGGGATTCACCCCTCCACTTT
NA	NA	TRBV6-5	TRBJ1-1	CASKREPHTEAFF	TGTGCCAGCAAGAGGGAGCCCCACACTGAAGCTTTCTTT
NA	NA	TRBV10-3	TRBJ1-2	CAISDRNYGYTF	TGTGCCATCAGTGACAGAAACTATGGCTACACCTTC
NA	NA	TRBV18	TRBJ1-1	CASSPPRTEKAFF	TGTGCCAGCTCACCACCCAGGACAGAAAAAGCTTTCTTT
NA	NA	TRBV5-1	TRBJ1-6	CASSLAGHSPLHF	TGCGCCAGCAGCTTGGCAGGGCATTCACCCCTCCACTTT
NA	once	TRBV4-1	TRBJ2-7	CASSQDPGAYEQYF	TGCGCCAGCAGCCAAGATCCGGGTGCATACGAGCAGTACTTC
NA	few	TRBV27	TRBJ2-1	CASSLGRGSGIYNEQFF	TGTGCCAGCAGTTTAGGCAGGGGAAGCGGGATATACAATGAGCAGTTCTTC
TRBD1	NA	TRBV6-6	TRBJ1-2	CASSYPGQNYGYTF	TGTGCCAGCAGTTACCCGGGACAGAACTATGGCTACACCTTC
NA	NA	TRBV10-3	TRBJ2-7	CAIDRRGGGDEQYF	TGTGCCATCGACCGACGGGGAGGAGGGGACGAGCAGTACTTC
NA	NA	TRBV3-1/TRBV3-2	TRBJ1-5	CASSQDTGQPQHF	TGTGCCAGCAGCCAAGATACGGGGCAGCCCCAGCATTTT
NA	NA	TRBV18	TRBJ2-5	CASSRLGLGETQYF	TGTGCCAGCTCACGTTTGGGACTGGGAGAGACCCAGTACTTC
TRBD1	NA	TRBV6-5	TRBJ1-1	CASSKRQGALTEAFF	TGTGCCAGCAGTAAGAGACAGGGGGCGTTAACTGAAGCTTTCTTT
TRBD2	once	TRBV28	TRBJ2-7	CASSSRRGSYEQYF	TGTGCCAGCAGTTCACGGCGGGGGTCCTACGAGCAGTACTTC
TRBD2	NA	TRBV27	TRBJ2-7	CASRQERLAGAYEQYF	TGTGCCAGCAGGCAGGAAAGACTAGCGGGGGCCTACGAGCAGTACTTC
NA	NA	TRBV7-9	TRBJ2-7	CASSFPTDTYEQYF	TGTGCCAGCAGCTTTCCGACCGACACCTACGAGCAGTACTTC
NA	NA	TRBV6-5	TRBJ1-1	CASTLVKHTEAFF	TGTGCCAGCACCCTAGTTAAACACACTGAAGCTTTCTTT
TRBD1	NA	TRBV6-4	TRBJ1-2	CASSDNRGHGYTF	TGTGCCAGCAGTGACAACAGGGGGCATGGCTACACCTTC
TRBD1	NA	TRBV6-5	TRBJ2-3	CASSFQGVPDTQYF	TGTGCCAGCAGCTTCCAGGGGGTCCCAGATACGCAGTATTTT
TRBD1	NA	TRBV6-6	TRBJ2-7	CASSPGQGREEQYF	TGTGCCAGCAGTCCGGGACAGGGGAGAGAGGAGCAGTACTTC
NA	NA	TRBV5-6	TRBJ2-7	CASSPSYSYEQYF	TGTGCCAGCAGCCCTAGCTATAGCTACGAGCAGTACTTC
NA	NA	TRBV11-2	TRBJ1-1	CASSLQGLGTEAFF	TGTGCCAGCAGCTTACAGGGGTTGGGCACTGAAGCTTTCTTT